This TCR beta chain was captured in a study of blood T cell repertoires in COVID-19. In the study overall: The United States, Italy and Spain supplied acute and convalescent COVID-19 samples. From T cells, B-cell-depleted T cells, or PBMCs came the material, which was cDNA or gDNA.

Libraries were prepared by immunoSEQ multiplex PCR; TCRdb keeps only in-frame clonotypes and omits some of them. The sample contains 65,000 to 90,000 clones, 65% to 90% of which appear only once. Germline V gives CDR1 SQVTM, CDR2 ANQGSEA. The CDR3 spans 13 residues. Trimming pared 4 bases from V and 1 base from J, leaving 11 bases between. The clonotype was recovered from a woman in her sixties or seventies with acute or convalescent COVID-19. The rearrangement links TRBV29-1 to TRBJ2-7, with D maybe TRBD2 (6 bases). Sequencing used peripheral blood. CDR3 protein: CSVGRDVSYEQYF. The CDR3 DNA follows: TGCAGCGTTGGGAGGGACGTATCCTACGAGCAGTACTTC.